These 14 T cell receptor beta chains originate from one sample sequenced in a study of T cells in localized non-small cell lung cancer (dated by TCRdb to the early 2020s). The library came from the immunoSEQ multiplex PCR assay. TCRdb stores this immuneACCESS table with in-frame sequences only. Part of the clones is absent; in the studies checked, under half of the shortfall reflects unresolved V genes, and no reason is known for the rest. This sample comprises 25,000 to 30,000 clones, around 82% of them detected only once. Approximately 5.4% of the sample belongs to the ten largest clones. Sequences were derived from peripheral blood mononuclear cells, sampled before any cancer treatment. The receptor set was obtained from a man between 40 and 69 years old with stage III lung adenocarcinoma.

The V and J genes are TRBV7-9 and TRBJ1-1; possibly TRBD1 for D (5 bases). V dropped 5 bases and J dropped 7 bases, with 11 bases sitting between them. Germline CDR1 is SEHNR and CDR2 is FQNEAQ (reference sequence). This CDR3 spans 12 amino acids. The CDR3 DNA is TGTGCCAGCAGCCCACCGACAGATGAAGCTTTCTTT. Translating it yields CASSPPTDEAFF.

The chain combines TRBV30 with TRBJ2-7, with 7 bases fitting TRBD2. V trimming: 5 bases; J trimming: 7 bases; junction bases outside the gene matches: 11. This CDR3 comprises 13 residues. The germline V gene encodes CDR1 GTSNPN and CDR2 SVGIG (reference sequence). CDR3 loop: CAWGGRSSGEQYF. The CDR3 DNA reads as TGTGCCTGGGGCGGGAGATCCTCGGGGGAGCAGTACTTC.

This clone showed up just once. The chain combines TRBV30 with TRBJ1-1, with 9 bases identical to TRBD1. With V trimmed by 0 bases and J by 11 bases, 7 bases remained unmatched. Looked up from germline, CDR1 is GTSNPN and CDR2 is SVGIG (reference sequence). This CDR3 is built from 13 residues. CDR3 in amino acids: CAWSVHGTGWAFF. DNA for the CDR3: TGTGCCTGGAGTGTACACGGGACAGGGTGGGCTTTCTTT.

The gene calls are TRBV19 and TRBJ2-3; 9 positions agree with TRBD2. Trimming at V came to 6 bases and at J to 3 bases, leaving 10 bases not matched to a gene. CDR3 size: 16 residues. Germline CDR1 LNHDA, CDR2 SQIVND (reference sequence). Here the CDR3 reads CASSLELAGGTDTQYF. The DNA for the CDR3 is TGTGCCAGTAGCCTGGAACTAGCGGGTGGTACAGATACGCAGTATTTT.

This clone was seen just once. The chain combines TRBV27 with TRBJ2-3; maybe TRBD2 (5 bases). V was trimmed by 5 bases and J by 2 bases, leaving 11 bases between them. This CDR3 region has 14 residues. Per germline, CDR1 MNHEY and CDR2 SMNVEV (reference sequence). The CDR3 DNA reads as TGTGCCAGCAGTCCGACGAGGGTCACAGATACGCAGTATTTT. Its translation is CASSPTRVTDTQYF.

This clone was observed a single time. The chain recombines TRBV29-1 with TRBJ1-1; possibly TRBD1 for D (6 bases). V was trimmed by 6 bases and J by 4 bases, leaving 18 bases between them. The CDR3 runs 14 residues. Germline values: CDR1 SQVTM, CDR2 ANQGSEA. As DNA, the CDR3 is TGCAGCGTACAAACAGGGATCCGGAGCACTGAAGCTTTCTTT. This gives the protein CSVQTGIRSTEAFF.

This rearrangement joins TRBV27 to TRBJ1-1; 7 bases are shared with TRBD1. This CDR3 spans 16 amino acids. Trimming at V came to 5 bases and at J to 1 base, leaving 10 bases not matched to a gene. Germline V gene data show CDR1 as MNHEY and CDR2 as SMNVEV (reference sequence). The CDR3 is CASSTTPTGKNTEAFF. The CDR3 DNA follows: TGTGCCAGCAGTACCACCCCGACAGGGAAGAACACTGAAGCTTTCTTT.

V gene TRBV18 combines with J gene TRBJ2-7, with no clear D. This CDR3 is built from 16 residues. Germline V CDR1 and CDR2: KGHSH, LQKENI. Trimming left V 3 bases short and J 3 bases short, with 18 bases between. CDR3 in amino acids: CASSPTDSLVHYEQYF. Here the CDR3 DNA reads TGTGCCAGCTCACCTACAGACTCTCTTGTGCACTACGAGCAGTACTTC.

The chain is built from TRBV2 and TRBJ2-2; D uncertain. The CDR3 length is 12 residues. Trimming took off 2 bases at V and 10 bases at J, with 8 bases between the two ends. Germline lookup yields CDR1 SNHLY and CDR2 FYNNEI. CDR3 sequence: CASSERLQELFF. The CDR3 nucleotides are TGTGCCAGCAGTGAACGGCTCCAGGAGCTGTTTTTT.

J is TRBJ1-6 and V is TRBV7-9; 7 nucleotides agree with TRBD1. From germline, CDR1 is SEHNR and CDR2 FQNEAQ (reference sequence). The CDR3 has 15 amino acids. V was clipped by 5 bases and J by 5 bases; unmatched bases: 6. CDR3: CASSRVTGHNSPLHF. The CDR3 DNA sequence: TGTGCCAGCAGCCGCGTGACAGGGCATAATTCACCCCTCCACTTT.

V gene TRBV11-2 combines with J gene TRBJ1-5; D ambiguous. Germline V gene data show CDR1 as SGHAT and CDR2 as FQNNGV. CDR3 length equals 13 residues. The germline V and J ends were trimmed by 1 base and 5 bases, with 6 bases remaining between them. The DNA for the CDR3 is TGTGCCAGCAGCTTAGTCACTCATCAGCCCCAGCATTTT. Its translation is CASSLVTHQPQHF.

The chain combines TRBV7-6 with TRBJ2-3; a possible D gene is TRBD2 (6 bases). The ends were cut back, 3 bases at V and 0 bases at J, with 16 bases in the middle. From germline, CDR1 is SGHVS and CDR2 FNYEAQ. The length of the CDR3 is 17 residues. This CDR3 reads CASSLPSDGTSTDTQYF. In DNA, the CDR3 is TGTGCCAGCAGCTTGCCCTCGGACGGGACTAGCACAGATACGCAGTATTTT.

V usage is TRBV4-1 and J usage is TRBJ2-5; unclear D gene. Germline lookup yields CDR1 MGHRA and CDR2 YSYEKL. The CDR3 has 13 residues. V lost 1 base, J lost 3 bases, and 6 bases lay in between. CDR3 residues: CASSQGLEETQYF. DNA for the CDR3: TGCGCCAGCAGCCAAGGGCTAGAAGAGACCCAGTACTTC.

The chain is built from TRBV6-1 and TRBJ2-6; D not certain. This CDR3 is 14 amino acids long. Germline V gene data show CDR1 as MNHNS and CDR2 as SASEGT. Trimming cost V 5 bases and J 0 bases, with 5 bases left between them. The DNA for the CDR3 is TGTGCCAGCAGTAAATTCTCTGGGGCCAACGTCCTGACTTTC. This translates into CASSKFSGANVLTF.